This T cell receptor (beta chain) appears in the sequencing data of a study of control samples from healthy donors and cancer patients (dated by TCRdb to 2019 to 2021). Note on this clone: Its antigen is still unknown. No much larger clonotype is one base removed from it; base qualities were not supplied.

The germline V gene (reference sequence) supplies CDR1 LNHDA and CDR2 SQIVND. Taken from cysteine to phenylalanine, the CDR3 has 13 residues. Just the 39-base CDR3 DNA is kept, in frame starting at base 1. V is pruned by 5 bases and J by 7 bases, leaving 5 bases of the junction without a gene match. Preparation of the library involved the immunoSEQ multiplex PCR assay. Drawn from immuneACCESS, this table holds only the in-frame rearrangements with V and J called that TCRdb kept. Clones are partly lost; checked studies trace under half to an unresolved V gene and leave the rest unexplained. The sample includes about 63,000 clones, with roughly 85% observed a single time. Nearly 5.5% of the sample is held by the ten biggest clonotypes.

The source is a man aged 35 to 55 in good health. Input material: blood. The chain is encoded by TRBV19 joined to TRBJ1-1, with 9 junctional bases fitting TRBD1. The CDR3: CASSPGTGIEAFF. The bases are TGTGCCAGTAGTCCAGGGACAGGGATTGAAGCTTTCTTT.